Presented here are 7 T cell receptor beta chains from one specimen sequenced in a study of blood T cells in healthy people across ages. With a J-beta primer mix and a sample-barcoded 5' primer, a second PCR ran about 7 to 12 cycles. Using its own MiXCR run on the 5' RACE reads, TCRdb lists one record per CDR3 protein. This sample has about 1 million distinct CDR3 sequences, with 40% to 50% found just once. The sequencing input was blood. The origin of the receptors is a woman between 55 and 75 years old in good health.

This chain links TRBV28 with TRBJ1-4; D not certain. CDR1 and CDR2 (germline): MDHEN, SYDVKM. The CDR3 sequence is 19 residues long. Between the trimmed V and J ends, which lost 4 bases and 0 bases, there was a span of 21 bases. CDR3 amino acids: CASSSPGGRRQATNEKLFF. Here the CDR3 DNA reads TGTGCCAGCAGTTCACCGGGCGGCCGCCGACAAGCAACTAATGAAAAACTGTTTTTT.

The CDR3 here is CASSQHHLVFWNEQFF. CDR3 nucleotides: TGCGCCAGCAGCCAGCATCACCTAGTATTTTGGAATGAGCAGTTCTTC. The chain couples TRBV4-1 to TRBJ2-1; no reliable D call. The CDR3 totals 16 residues. Germline V CDR1 and CDR2: MGHRA, YSYEKL. The germline V and J ends were trimmed by 3 bases and 7 bases, with 19 bases remaining between them.

This clonotype was seen a handful of times. J is TRBJ1-2 and V is TRBV2; 8 positions agree with TRBD1. The CDR3 is made up of 14 amino acids. Germline CDR1 is SNHLY and CDR2 is FYNNEI. V shed 6 bases, J shed 8 bases, and the junction held 11 bases outside the gene matches. The CDR3 sequence is CASRAGGATEGYTF. DNA of the CDR3: TGTGCCAGCAGAGCAGGGGGCGCGACGGAGGGCTACACCTTC.

This chain links TRBV12-3 or TRBV12-4 with TRBJ2-7; 9 bases agree with TRBD2. This CDR3 is built from 15 residues. Losses at the gene ends were 7 bases for V and 7 bases for J; bases not matched to a gene: 14. CDR3 in DNA: TGTGCCAGCACCCGGGGACTAGCCTCTACAAATGAGCAGTACTTC. Translating gives CASTRGLASTNEQYF.

This clonotype was picked up a small number of times. The chain links TRBV7-2 to TRBJ1-4, with D possibly being TRBD1 (5 bases). Germline lookup yields CDR1 SGHTA and CDR2 FQGNSA. The CDR3 totals 20 residues. Trimming pared 2 bases from V and 6 bases from J, leaving 28 bases between. As DNA, the CDR3 is TGTGCCAGCAGCTTATTTGGTTGGGACTTTTTGTTACGTAATTATGAAAAACTGTTTTTT. It translates to CASSLFGWDFLLRNYEKLFF.

This clonotype was seen only a few times. The chain employs TRBV29-1 and TRBJ2-7; no firm D call. V was clipped by 4 bases and J by 3 bases, with 13 bases between them. Germline loops: CDR1 SQVTM, CDR2 ANQGSEA. The CDR3 has 13 amino acids. The CDR3 coding sequence is TGCAGCGTTGGTGGGCAGAGCAGCTACGAGCAGTACTTC. It codes for CSVGGQSSYEQYF.

This chain joins TRBV29-1 and TRBJ2-1; TRBD1 aligns across 10 bases. Germline V CDR1 and CDR2: SQVTM, ANQGSEA. V shed 7 bases and J 3 bases; nucleotides not matched to a gene: 6. The CDR3 runs to 14 residues. In DNA form, the CDR3 reads TGCAGCGAAAGGAGGGACAGGGGCTACAATGAGCAGTTCTTC. This encodes CSERRDRGYNEQFF.